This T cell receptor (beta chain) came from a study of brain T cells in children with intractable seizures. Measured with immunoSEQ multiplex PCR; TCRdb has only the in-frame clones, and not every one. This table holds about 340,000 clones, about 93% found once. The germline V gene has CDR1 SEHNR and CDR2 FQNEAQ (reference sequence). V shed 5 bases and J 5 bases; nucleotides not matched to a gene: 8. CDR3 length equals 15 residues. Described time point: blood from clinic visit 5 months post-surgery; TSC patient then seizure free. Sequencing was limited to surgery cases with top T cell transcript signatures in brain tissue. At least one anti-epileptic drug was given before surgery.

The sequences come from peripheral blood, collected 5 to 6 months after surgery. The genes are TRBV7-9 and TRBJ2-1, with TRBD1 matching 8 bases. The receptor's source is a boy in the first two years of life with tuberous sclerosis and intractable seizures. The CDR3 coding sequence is TGTGCCAGCAGCGATCGTGACAGGGGTGACAATGAGCAGTTCTTC. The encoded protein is CASSDRDRGDNEQFF.